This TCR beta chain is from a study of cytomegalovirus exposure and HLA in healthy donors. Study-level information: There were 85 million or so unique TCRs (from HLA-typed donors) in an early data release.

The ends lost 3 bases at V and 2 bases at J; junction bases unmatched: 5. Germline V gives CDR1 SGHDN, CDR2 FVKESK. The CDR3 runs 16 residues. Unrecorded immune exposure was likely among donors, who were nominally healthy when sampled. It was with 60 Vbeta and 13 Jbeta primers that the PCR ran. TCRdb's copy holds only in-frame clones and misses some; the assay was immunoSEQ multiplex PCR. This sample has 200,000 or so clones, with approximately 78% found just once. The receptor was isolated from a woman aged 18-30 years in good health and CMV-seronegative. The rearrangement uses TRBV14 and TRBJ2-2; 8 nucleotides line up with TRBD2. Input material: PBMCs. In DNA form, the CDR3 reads TGTGCCAGCAGCCACTCACTAGCGGTAAACACCGGGGAGCTGTTTTTT. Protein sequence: CASSHSLAVNTGELFF.